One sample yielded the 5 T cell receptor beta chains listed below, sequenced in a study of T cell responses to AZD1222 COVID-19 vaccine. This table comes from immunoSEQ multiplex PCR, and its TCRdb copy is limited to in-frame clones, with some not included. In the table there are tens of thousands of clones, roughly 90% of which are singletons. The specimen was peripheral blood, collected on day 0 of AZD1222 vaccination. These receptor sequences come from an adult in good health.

The CDR3: CASSLSGTSGRAWADTQYF. The CDR3 coding sequence is TGCGCCAGCAGCTTGTCCGGGACTAGCGGGAGGGCCTGGGCAGATACGCAGTATTTT. V usage is TRBV5-1 and J usage is TRBJ2-3; 16 positions agree with TRBD2. The CDR3 runs 19 residues. Germline CDR1 SGHRS, CDR2 YFSETQ. The junction had 9 bases not matched to a gene; V was cut back by 1 base and J by 4 bases.

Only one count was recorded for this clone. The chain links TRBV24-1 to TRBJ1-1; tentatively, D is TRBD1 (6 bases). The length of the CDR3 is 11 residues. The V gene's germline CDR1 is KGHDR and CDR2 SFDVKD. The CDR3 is CAPPGVTEAFF. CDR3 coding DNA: TGTGCACCCCCAGGGGTCACTGAAGCTTTCTTT.

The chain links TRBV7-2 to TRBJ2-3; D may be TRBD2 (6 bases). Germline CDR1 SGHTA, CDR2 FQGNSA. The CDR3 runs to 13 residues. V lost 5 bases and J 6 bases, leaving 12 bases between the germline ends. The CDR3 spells CASSPSSEDTQYF. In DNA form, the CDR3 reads TGTGCCAGCAGCCCCTCTAGCGAGGATACGCAGTATTTT.

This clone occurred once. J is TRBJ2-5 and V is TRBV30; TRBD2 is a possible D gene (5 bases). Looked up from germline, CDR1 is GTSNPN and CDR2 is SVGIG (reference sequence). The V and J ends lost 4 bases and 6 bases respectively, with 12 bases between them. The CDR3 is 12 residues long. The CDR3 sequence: CAWNAGGKTQYF. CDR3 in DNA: TGTGCCTGGAACGCGGGTGGGAAGACCCAGTACTTC.

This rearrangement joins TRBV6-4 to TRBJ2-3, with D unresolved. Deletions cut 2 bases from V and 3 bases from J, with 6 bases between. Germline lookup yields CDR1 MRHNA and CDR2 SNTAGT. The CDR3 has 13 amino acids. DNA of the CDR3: TGTGCCAGCAGTGACGACGAAACAGATACGCAGTATTTT. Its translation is CASSDDETDTQYF.